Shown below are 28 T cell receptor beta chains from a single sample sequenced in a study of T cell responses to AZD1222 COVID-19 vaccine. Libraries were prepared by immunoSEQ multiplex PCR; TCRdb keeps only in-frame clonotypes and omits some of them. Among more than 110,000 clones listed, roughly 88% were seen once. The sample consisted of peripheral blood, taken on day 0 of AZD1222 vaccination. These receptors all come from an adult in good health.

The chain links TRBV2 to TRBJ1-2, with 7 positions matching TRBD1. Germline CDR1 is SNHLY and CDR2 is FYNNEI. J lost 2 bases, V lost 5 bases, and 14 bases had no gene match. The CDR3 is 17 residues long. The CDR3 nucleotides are TGTGCCAGCAGTCACGAGCCCCGGAAGACAGGGAACTATGGCTACACCTTC. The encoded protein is CASSHEPRKTGNYGYTF. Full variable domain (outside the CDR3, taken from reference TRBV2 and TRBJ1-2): EPEVTQTPSHQVTQMGQEVILRCVPISNHLYFYWYRQILGQKVEFLVSFYNNEISEKSEIFDDQFSVERPDGSNFTLKIRSTKLEDSAMYFCASSHEPRKTGNYGYTFGSGTRLTVV.

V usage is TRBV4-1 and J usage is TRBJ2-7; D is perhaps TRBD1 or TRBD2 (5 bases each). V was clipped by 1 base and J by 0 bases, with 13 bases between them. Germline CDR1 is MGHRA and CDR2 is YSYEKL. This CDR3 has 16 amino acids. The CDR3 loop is CASSQAGAGSSYEQYF. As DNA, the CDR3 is TGCGCCAGCAGCCAAGCTGGGGCAGGGAGCTCCTACGAGCAGTACTTC.

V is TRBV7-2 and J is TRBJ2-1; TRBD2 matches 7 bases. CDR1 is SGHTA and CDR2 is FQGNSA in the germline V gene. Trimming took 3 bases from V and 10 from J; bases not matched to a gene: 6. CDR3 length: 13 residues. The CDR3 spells CASSFFGGGEQFF. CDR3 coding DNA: TGTGCCAGCAGCTTTTTCGGGGGAGGGGAGCAGTTCTTC.

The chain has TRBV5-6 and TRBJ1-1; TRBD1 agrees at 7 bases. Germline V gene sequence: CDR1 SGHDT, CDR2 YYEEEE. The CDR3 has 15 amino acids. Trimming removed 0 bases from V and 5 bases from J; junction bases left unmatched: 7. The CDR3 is CASSLGGRGSTEAFF. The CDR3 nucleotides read TGTGCCAGCAGCTTGGGAGGCAGGGGGAGTACTGAAGCTTTCTTT.

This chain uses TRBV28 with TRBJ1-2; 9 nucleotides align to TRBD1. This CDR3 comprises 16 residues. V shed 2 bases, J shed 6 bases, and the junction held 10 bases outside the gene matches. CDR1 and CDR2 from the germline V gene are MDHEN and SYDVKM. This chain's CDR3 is CASSLVTGTGRDGYTF. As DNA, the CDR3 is TGTGCCAGCAGTTTAGTAACCGGGACAGGGCGGGATGGCTACACCTTC.

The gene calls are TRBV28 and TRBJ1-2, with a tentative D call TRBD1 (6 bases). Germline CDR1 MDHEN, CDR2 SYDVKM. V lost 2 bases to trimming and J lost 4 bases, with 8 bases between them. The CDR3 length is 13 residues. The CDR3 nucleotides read TGTGCCAGCAGTTTAGCAGGGGTCTATGGCTACACCTTC. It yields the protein CASSLAGVYGYTF.

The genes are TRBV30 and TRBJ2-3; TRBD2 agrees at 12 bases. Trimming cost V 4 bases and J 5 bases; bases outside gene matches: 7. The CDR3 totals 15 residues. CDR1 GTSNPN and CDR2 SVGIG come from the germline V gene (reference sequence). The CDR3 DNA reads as TGTGCCTGGAACCCTAGCGGGGGGGCCGTAGATACGCAGTATTTT. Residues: CAWNPSGGAVDTQYF.

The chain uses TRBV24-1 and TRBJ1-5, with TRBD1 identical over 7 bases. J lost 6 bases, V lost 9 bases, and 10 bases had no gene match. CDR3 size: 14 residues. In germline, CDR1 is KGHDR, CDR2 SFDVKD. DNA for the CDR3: TGTGCCACCGCCCCGCAGGGGGGAGCTCAGCCCCAGCATTTT. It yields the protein CATAPQGGAQPQHF.

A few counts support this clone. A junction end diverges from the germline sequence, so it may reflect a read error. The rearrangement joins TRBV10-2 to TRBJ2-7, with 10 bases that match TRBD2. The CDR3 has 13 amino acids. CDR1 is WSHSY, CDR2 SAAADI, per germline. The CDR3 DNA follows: TGCGCCAGCCGTGAACTAGCGGGGACCGAGCAGTACTTC. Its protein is CASRELAGTEQYF.

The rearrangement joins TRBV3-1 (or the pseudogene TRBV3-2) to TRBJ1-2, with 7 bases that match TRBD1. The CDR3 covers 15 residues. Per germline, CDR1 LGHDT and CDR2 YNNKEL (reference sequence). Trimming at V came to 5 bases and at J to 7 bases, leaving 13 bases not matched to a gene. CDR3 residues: CASSEWDRPVGGYTF. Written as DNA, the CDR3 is TGTGCCAGCAGCGAATGGGACAGACCGGTTGGTGGCTACACCTTC.

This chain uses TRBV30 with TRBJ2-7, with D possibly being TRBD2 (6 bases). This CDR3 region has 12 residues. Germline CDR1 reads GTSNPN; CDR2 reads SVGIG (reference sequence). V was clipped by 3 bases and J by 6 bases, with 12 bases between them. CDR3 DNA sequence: TGTGCCTGGAGCCCGGGACTCGGCGAGCAGTACTTC. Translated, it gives CAWSPGLGEQYF.

The CDR3 sequence: CASSLEGLLGFEQYF. In DNA, the CDR3 is TGTGCCAGCAGCTTAGAGGGGTTATTGGGCTTCGAGCAGTACTTC. The rearrangement joins TRBV7-2 to TRBJ2-7; a possible D gene is TRBD1 (5 bases). Germline CDR1 and CDR2: SGHTA and FQGNSA. This CDR3 is built from 15 residues. With 1 base removed from V and 6 bases from J, the gap between germline ends came to 16 bases.

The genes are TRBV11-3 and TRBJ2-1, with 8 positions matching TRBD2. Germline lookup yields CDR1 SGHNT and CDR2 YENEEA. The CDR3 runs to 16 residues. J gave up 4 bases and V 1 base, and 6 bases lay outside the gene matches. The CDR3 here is CASSLVAGGAYNEQFF. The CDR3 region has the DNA TGTGCCAGCAGCTTAGTTGCCGGGGGGGCTTACAATGAGCAGTTCTTC.

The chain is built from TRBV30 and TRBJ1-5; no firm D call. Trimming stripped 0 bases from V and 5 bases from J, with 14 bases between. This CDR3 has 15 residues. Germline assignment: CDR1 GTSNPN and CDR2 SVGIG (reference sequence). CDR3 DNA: TGTGCCTGGAGTGTACCTGGGTATCCCGATCAGCCCCAGCATTTT. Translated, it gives CAWSVPGYPDQPQHF.

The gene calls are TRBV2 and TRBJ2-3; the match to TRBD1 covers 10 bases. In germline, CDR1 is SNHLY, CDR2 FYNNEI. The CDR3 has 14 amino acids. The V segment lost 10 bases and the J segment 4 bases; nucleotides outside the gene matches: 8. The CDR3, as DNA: TGTGCCACGAAACGGGACAGGGGATCAGATACGCAGTATTTT. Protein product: CATKRDRGSDTQYF.

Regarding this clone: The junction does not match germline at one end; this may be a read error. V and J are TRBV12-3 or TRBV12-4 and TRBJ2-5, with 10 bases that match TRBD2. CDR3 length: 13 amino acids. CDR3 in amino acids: CASSLAGVETQYF. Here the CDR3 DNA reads TGTGCCAGCAGTCTAGCGGGGGTTGAGACCCAGTACTTC.

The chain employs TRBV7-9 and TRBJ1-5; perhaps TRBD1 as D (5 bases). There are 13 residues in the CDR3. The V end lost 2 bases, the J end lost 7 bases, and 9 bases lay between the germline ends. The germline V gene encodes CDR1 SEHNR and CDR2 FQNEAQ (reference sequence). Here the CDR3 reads CASSLQGGQPQHF. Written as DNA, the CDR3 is TGTGCCAGCAGCTTACAGGGAGGGCAGCCCCAGCATTTT.

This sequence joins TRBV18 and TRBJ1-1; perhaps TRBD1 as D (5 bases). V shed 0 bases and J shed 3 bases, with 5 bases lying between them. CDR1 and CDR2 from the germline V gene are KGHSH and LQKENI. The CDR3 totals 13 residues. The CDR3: CASSPPRDTEAFF. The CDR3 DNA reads TGTGCCAGCTCACCACCCAGGGACACTGAAGCTTTCTTT.

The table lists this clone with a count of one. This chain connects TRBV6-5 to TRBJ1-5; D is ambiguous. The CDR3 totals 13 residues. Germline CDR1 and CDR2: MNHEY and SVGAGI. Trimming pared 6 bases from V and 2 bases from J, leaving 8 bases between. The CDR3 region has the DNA TGTGCCAGCAGGGGGTGGGGCAATCAGCCCCAGCATTTT. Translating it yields CASRGWGNQPQHF.

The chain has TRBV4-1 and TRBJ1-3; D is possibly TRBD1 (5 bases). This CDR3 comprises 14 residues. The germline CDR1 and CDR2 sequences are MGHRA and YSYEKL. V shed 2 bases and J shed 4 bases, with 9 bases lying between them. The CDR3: CASSQRGSGNTIYF. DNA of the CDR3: TGCGCCAGCAGCCAACGGGGGAGCGGAAACACCATATATTTT.

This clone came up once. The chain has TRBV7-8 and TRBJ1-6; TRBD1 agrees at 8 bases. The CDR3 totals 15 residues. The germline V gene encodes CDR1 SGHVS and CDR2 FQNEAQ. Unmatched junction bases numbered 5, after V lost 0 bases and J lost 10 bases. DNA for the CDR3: TGTGCCAGCAGCTTAGCCCCCAGGGGGCCCTCACCCCTCCACTTT. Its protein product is CASSLAPRGPSPLHF. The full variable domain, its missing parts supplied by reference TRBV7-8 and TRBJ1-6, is GAGVSQSPRYKVAKRGQDVALRCDPISGHVSLFWYQQALGQGPEFLTYFQNEAQLDKSGLPSDRFFAERPEGSVSTLKIQRTQQEDSAVYLCASSLAPRGPSPLHFGNGTRLTVT.

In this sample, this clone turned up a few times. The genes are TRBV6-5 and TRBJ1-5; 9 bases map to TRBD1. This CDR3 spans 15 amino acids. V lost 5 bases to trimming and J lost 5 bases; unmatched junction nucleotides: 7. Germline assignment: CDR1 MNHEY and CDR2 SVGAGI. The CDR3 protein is CASSNDRGGYQPQHF. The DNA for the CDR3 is TGTGCCAGCAGTAACGACAGGGGGGGTTATCAGCCCCAGCATTTT.

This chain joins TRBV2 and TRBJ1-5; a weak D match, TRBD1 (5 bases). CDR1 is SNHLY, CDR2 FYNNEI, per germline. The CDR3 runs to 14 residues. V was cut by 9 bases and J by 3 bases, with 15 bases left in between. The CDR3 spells CASAGPAPNQPQHF. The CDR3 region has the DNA TGTGCCAGTGCAGGGCCGGCGCCCAATCAGCCCCAGCATTTT.

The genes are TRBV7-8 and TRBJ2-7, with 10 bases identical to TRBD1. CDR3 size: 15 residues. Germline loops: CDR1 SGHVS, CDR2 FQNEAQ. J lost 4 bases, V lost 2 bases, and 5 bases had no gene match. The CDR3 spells CASSLRQGALYEQYF. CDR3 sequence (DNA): TGTGCCAGCAGCTTACGACAGGGGGCTTTGTACGAGCAGTACTTC.

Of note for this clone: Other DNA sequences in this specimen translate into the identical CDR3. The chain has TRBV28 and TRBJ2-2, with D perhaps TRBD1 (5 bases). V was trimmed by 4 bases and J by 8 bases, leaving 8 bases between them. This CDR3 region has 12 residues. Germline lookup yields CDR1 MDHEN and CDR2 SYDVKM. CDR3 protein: CASSSPGGELFF. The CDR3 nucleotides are TGTGCCAGCAGTTCCCCAGGGGGGGAGCTGTTTTTT.

The CDR3 is CASSPGWAERGETQYF. The CDR3 DNA reads as TGCGCCAGCAGCCCGGGTTGGGCCGAACGAGGGGAGACCCAGTACTTC. The chain employs TRBV5-1 and TRBJ2-5; TRBD2 is a possible D gene (5 bases). With 4 bases removed from V and 5 bases from J, the gap between germline ends came to 21 bases. Germline V lookup: CDR1 SGHRS, CDR2 YFSETQ. The length of the CDR3 is 16 residues.

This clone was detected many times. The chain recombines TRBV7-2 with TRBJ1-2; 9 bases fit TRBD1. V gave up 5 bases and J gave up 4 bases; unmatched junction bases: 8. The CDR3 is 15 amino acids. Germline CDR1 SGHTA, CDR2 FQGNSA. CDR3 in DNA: TGTGCCAGCAGCATCGCCGGGACAGGGCTCTATGGCTACACCTTC. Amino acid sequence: CASSIAGTGLYGYTF. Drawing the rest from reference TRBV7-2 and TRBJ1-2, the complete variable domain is GAGVSQSPSNKVTEKGKDVELRCDPISGHTALYWYRQSLGQGLEFLIYFQGNSAPDKSGLPSDRFSAERTGGSVSTLTIQRTQQEDSAVYLCASSIAGTGLYGYTFGSGTRLTVV.

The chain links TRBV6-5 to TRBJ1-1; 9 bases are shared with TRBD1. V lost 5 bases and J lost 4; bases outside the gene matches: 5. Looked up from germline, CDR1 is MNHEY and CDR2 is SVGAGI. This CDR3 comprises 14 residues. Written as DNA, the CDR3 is TGTGCCAGCAGTACACAGGGGGCCAGCACTGAAGCTTTCTTT. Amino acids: CASSTQGASTEAFF.